The clone carrying this T cell receptor beta chain showed up many times. This specimen belongs to a study of low-dose radiotherapy and immunotherapy resistance in tumors. Whole-study context: A total of 6.5 Gy was given to Cohort 1 as 0.5 Gy per fraction every 2 weeks.

Indicated time point: before trial treatment. Nivolumab, ipilimumab, aspirin, low-dose cyclophosphamide and low-dose radiotherapy were given to donors. Deletions cut 3 bases from V and 5 bases from J, with 16 bases between. Germline assignment: CDR1 SGHAT and CDR2 FQNNGV. This CDR3 is built from 15 residues. TRAV- and TRBV-specific primers primed first-strand cDNA, covering alpha and beta chains. Using a constant-region primer together with a V-primer adapter, TCRs were subjected to around 20 PCR cycles of amplification. Researchers amplified the isolated mRNA using in vitro transcription. TCRdb fed the reads into MiXCR, producing one record per CDR3 protein. The sample has approximately 90,000 distinct CDR3 sequences, 18% seen once.

The rearrangement uses TRBV11-2 and TRBJ2-5, with a possible D match to TRBD2 (6 bases). The sequenced sample was PBMCs, obtained before treatment. The clonotype comes from a male donor with prostate cancer. This CDR3 reads CASSLGGTRTETQYF. The DNA of the CDR3 is TGTGCCAGCAGCTTGGGGGGTACGCGAACGGAGACCCAGTACTTC.